These T cell receptor beta chains were read from a single sample in a study of OX40 agonist ivuxolimab in advanced cancers. TCRdb's copy holds only in-frame clones and misses some; the assay was immunoSEQ multiplex PCR. In the table there are about 64,000 clones, around 85% of which are singletons. This specimen was CD4+ or CD8+ T cells sorted from blood, taken in a trial of the OX40 agonist ivuxolimab. The receptor set was obtained from an adult with an advanced solid tumor such as melanoma, head and neck, liver or kidney cancer. The conserved cysteine and the conserved F or W are not part of the CDR3 here. Size tells how often a clone was seen (once, few, many) or the class of an expanded clone, and some rows leave it out.

J,V,size,CDR3
TRBJ1-1,TRBV10-3,-,AISPPRSGAEAF
TRBJ1-4,TRBV4-1,-,ASSRKEVGQGGEKLF
TRBJ1-4,TRBV18,medium-sized,ASSPRADKNEKLF
TRBJ2-7,TRBV9,-,ASSPDRTPYEQY
TRBJ2-7,TRBV2,-,ASRGTGWYEQY
TRBJ2-7,TRBV7-8,once,ASSLSGTRHEQY
TRBJ1-4,TRBV5-8,-,ASSLGSGISTNEKLF
TRBJ2-5,TRBV6-5,-,ASSYSSGGSQY
TRBJ2-1,TRBV6-1,-,ASNPKATGRDEQF
TRBJ2-3,TRBV2,-,ASSYVGSTDTQY
TRBJ2-7,TRBV7-2,-,ASSFGLAATYEQY
TRBJ1-6,TRBV6-5,-,ASSDRGRISPLH
TRBJ2-7,TRBV19,-,ASSPQDDTYEQY
TRBJ2-7,TRBV28,-,ASSSGTRSYEQY